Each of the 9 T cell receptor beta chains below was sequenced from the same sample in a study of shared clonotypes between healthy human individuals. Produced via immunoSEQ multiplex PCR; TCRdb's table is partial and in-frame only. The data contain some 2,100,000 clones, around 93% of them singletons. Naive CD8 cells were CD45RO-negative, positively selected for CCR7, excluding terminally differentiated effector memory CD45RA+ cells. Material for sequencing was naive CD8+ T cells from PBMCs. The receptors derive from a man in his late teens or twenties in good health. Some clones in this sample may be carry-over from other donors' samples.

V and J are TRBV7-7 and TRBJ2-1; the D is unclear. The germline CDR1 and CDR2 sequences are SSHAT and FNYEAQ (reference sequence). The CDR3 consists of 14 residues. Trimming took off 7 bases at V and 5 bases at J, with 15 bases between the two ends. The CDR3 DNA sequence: TGTGCCAGCACCCCAAGTCCAGATAACAATGAGCAGTTCTTC. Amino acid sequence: CASTPSPDNNEQFF.

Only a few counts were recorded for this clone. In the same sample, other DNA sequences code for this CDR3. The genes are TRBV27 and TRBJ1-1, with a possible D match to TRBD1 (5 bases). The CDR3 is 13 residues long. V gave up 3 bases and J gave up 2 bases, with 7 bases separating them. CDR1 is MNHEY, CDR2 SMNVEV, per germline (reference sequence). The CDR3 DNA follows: TGTGCCAGCAGTTTCGGGGGAAACACTGAAGCTTTCTTT. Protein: CASSFGGNTEAFF.

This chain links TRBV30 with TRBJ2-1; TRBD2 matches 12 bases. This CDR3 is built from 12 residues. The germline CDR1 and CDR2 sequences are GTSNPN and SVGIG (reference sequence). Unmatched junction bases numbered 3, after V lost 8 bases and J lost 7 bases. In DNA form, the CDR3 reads TGTGCCCGACTAGCGGGAGTTAATGAGCAGTTCTTC. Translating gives CARLAGVNEQFF.

The CDR3 coding sequence is TGTGCCAGTAGCCCGGGGGTTTTTATGGGACAGGGTAACAATGAGCAGTTCTTC. The encoded protein is CASSPGVFMGQGNNEQFF. The V and J genes are TRBV19 and TRBJ2-1, with 9 bases that match TRBD1. The CDR3 is 18 amino acids. Germline V CDR1 and CDR2: LNHDA, SQIVND (reference sequence). The junction had 17 bases not matched to a gene; V was cut back by 6 bases and J by 5 bases.

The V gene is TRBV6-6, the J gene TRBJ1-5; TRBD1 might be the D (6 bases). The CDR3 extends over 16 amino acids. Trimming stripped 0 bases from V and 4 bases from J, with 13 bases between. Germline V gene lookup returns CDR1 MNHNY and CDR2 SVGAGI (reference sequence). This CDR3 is CASSYSNFRGNQPQHF. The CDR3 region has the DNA TGTGCCAGCAGTTACTCGAATTTCAGGGGTAATCAGCCCCAGCATTTT.

The CDR3 is CASSKGSGPHQPQHF. As DNA, the CDR3 is TGCGCCAGCAGCAAAGGGTCGGGACCACATCAGCCCCAGCATTTT. J is TRBJ1-5 and V is TRBV4-1; D may be TRBD1 (5 bases). The CDR3 length is 15 residues. Germline lookup yields CDR1 MGHRA and CDR2 YSYEKL. Trimming pared 5 bases from V and 5 bases from J, leaving 16 bases between.

CDR3 sequence: CSVELRGSYDYEQYF. The CDR3 DNA reads TGCAGCGTTGAACTCCGCGGGAGCTACGACTACGAGCAGTACTTC. The chain employs TRBV29-1 and TRBJ2-7, with 7 bases fitting TRBD2. V lost 2 bases, J lost 3 bases, and 10 bases stayed unmatched. Per germline, CDR1 SQVTM and CDR2 ANQGSEA. The CDR3 is 15 amino acids.

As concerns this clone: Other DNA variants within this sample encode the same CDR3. The CDR3 bases are TGCGCCAGCAGCCAAGGGACAGGGTTGAACACTGAAGCTTTCTTT. Its protein product is CASSQGTGLNTEAFF. J is TRBJ1-1 and V is TRBV4-3; 8 nucleotides align to TRBD1. This CDR3 has 15 amino acids. CDR1 and CDR2 (germline): LGHNA, YSLEER. J was trimmed by 0 bases and V by 1 base; bases with no gene match: 1.

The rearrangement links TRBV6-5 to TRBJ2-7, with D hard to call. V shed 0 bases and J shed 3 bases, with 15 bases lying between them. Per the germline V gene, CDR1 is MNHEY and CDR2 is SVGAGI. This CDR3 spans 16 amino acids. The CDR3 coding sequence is TGTGCCAGCAGTTACTCGTTCCGATCCCACTACTACGAGCAGTACTTC. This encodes CASSYSFRSHYYEQYF.